These 28 T cell receptor beta chains were all obtained from the same sample, sequenced in a study of CD8+ T cells in alopecia areata listed by TCRdb under 2018. The time point label of this sample denotes: around 26 weeks on oral tofacitinib. The treatment or condition label corresponds to: oral pan-JAK inhibitor, 5-10 mg twice daily. Library method: the immunoSEQ multiplex PCR assay. RNA was extracted from all samples and reverse transcribed into cDNA as template for TCR sequencing. What TCRdb holds here is the immuneACCESS table cut down to in-frame rearrangements. Part of the clones is not present; checked against another copy, under half of the missing clones reflect an unresolved V gene, and the others are unexplained. The sample table shows over 150,000 clones, and roughly 50% are seen once. The ten largest make up 11% of the sample. This specimen was CD8+ T cells sorted from blood, taken at week 24, from a patient treated with tofacitinib. The receptors shown here come from a human donor with alopecia areata.

This clone has only a few counts. The chain is built from TRBV7-9 and TRBJ1-4; 7 positions match TRBD1. The CDR3 is 15 residues long. J was trimmed by 8 bases and V by 5 bases; bases with no gene match: 11. Germline lookup yields CDR1 SEHNR and CDR2 FQNEAQ (reference sequence). The CDR3 region is CASSPSEGAGEKLFF. The DNA for the CDR3 is TGTGCCAGCAGCCCCTCTGAGGGGGCCGGGGAAAAACTGTTTTTT.

This clone rates as medium-sized (0.01 to 0.1%). This chain uses TRBV27 with TRBJ2-3; D is ambiguous. The CDR3 is 14 amino acids. Germline assignment: CDR1 MNHEY and CDR2 SMNVEV (reference sequence). V dropped 3 bases and J dropped 0 bases, with 7 bases sitting between them. CDR3 in amino acids: CASSFGGSTDTQYF. Written as DNA, the CDR3 is TGTGCCAGCAGTTTTGGTGGCAGCACAGATACGCAGTATTTT.

V and J are TRBV2 and TRBJ2-7; maybe TRBD2 (6 bases). CDR1 SNHLY and CDR2 FYNNEI come from the germline V gene. The CDR3 has 13 residues. Trimming left V 4 bases short and J 2 bases short, with 9 bases between. In DNA form, the CDR3 reads TGTGCCAGCAGTGTAGCGGAAACCTACGAGCAGTACTTC. As protein: CASSVAETYEQYF. Drawing the rest from reference TRBV2 and TRBJ2-7, the complete variable domain is EPEVTQTPSHQVTQMGQEVILRCVPISNHLYFYWYRQILGQKVEFLVSFYNNEISEKSEIFDDQFSVERPDGSNFTLKIRSTKLEDSAMYFCASSVAETYEQYFGPGTRLTVT.

V gene TRBV9 combines with J gene TRBJ1-1, with a tentative D call TRBD1 (5 bases). Per germline, CDR1 SGDLS and CDR2 YYNGEE. V was cut by 7 bases and J by 7 bases, with 8 bases left in between. The CDR3 totals 10 residues. CDR3 loop: CASGDVEAFF. The CDR3 nucleotides read TGTGCCAGCGGGGACGTTGAAGCTTTCTTT.

This sequence joins TRBV7-3 and TRBJ1-1, with D hard to call. V was cut by 1 base and J by 7 bases, with 16 bases left in between. Germline V gives CDR1 SGHTA, CDR2 FQGTGA. CDR3 length equals 15 residues. The CDR3 protein is CASSLNVGGSGEAFF. The CDR3 region has the DNA TGTGCCAGCAGCTTAAATGTGGGAGGGAGCGGTGAAGCTTTCTTT.

The chain is built from TRBV27 and TRBJ2-7; TRBD1 matches 7 bases. V shed 0 bases and J 4 bases; nucleotides not matched to a gene: 9. The germline V gene encodes CDR1 MNHEY and CDR2 SMNVEV (reference sequence). The CDR3 totals 16 residues. The CDR3 sequence is CASSLSLGDSQYEQYF. Here the CDR3 DNA reads TGTGCCAGCAGTTTATCCCTCGGGGACAGCCAGTACGAGCAGTACTTC.

This clone has just a few counts. Other DNA sequences in the sample encode the same CDR3. In nucleotides, the CDR3 is TGCAGCGTTGGTGGCTACACCTTC. It specifies CSVGGYTF. The chain combines TRBV29-1 with TRBJ1-2; no reliable D call. Germline CDR1 is SQVTM and CDR2 is ANQGSEA. This CDR3 has 8 amino acids. V lost 4 bases and J 7 bases, leaving 1 base between the germline ends.

This chain joins TRBV20-1 and TRBJ2-7, with no clear D. Germline V gene sequence: CDR1 DFQATT, CDR2 SNEGSKA (reference sequence). V gave up 6 bases and J gave up 5 bases, with 11 bases separating them. There are 11 residues in the CDR3. CDR3 sequence (DNA): TGCAGTGCCAACCTAGGCAACGAGCAGTACTTC. Its protein is CSANLGNEQYF.

The gene calls are TRBV29-1 and TRBJ2-5; 12 bases align to TRBD2. After removal of 8 bases from V and 7 bases from J, the junction contained 14 bases not matched to a gene. Per germline, CDR1 SQVTM and CDR2 ANQGSEA. This CDR3 contains 15 residues. Written as DNA, the CDR3 is TGCAGCACATGGACTAGCGGGACCCCGAGGGGGACCCAGTACTTC. Its protein product is CSTWTSGTPRGTQYF.

This clone has a handful of counts. The chain joins TRBV10-3 to TRBJ1-2; TRBD1 aligns across 9 bases. CDR3 size: 14 residues. V lost 2 bases to trimming and J lost 6 bases; unmatched junction nucleotides: 4. Germline V gene sequence: CDR1 ENHRY, CDR2 SYGVKD. The CDR3 region is CAISENRQGDGYTF. CDR3 sequence (DNA): TGTGCCATCAGTGAGAACCGACAGGGGGATGGCTACACCTTC.

This clone was seen a handful of times. The chain uses TRBV23-1 and TRBJ2-1; D remains ambiguous. TRBV23-1 falls under the ORF class, with uncertain function. Trimming stripped 6 bases from V and 15 bases from J, with 6 bases between. The CDR3 runs to 8 residues. CDR3 sequence: CASSPSFF. CDR3 in DNA: TGCGCCAGCAGCCCCTCGTTCTTC.

The chain is built from TRBV5-5 and TRBJ2-5, with 7 bases identical to TRBD1. Trimming at V came to 5 bases and at J to 2 bases, leaving 6 bases not matched to a gene. The germline CDR1 and CDR2 sequences are SGHKS and YYEKEE (reference sequence). This CDR3 comprises 14 residues. The CDR3 DNA is TGTGCCAGCAGGGCCCCGACAGGGCAAGAGACCCAGTACTTC. Amino acids: CASRAPTGQETQYF.

The chain links TRBV6-4 to TRBJ2-6; no definite D call. CDR3 length: 16 residues. Germline CDR1 reads MRHNA; CDR2 reads SNTAGT. Trimming shortened V by 2 bases and J by 0 bases, and 8 bases separated the two germline ends. The CDR3: CASSDSQRSGANVLTF. For the CDR3, the DNA is TGTGCCAGCAGTGACAGTCAGCGCTCTGGGGCCAACGTCCTGACTTTC.

The chain combines TRBV7-9 with TRBJ1-2, with 8 bases fitting TRBD1. Trimming removed 3 bases from V and 6 bases from J; junction bases left unmatched: 3. CDR3 size: 13 residues. Germline V gives CDR1 SEHNR, CDR2 FQNEAQ (reference sequence). CDR3 residues: CASSFVTGDGYTF. In nucleotides, the CDR3 is TGTGCCAGCAGCTTCGTGACAGGGGATGGCTACACCTTC.

This clone was seen a few times. The chain couples TRBV7-9 to TRBJ2-7; D is perhaps TRBD2 (6 bases). Germline CDR1 SEHNR, CDR2 FQNEAQ (reference sequence). The CDR3 sequence is 15 residues long. The V and J ends lost 4 bases and 7 bases respectively, with 20 bases between them. CDR3 DNA sequence: TGTGCCAGCAGCTCCGTGGGAGGTTTGTCGCGAGAGCAGTACTTC. Its translation is CASSSVGGLSREQYF.

The J gene is TRBJ2-7, the V gene TRBV27, with 7 positions matching TRBD2. Germline V lookup: CDR1 MNHEY, CDR2 SMNVEV (reference sequence). The V segment lost 3 bases and the J segment 2 bases; nucleotides outside the gene matches: 4. This CDR3 has 14 residues. For the CDR3, the DNA is TGTGCCAGCAGTTTGGGGACTACCGCCTACGAGCAGTACTTC. This gives the protein CASSLGTTAYEQYF.

The chain carries TRBV5-1 and TRBJ2-7; 7 positions match TRBD1. This CDR3 has 16 amino acids. Germline V gene data show CDR1 as SGHRS and CDR2 as YFSETQ. The junction had 13 bases not matched to a gene; V was cut back by 5 bases and J by 2 bases. The CDR3 DNA reads TGCGCCAGCAGTCAGGGGGACGGGTCCCTTACCTACGAGCAGTACTTC. Protein product: CASSQGDGSLTYEQYF.

V gene TRBV4-3 combines with J gene TRBJ1-1, with D hard to call. Trimming took 8 bases from V and 0 from J, leaving 7 bases between them. The germline V gene encodes CDR1 LGHNA and CDR2 YSLEER. The CDR3 is 12 residues long. The CDR3 nucleotides are TGCGCCAGCGGGTTCATGAACACTGAAGCTTTCTTT. It specifies CASGFMNTEAFF.

This clone was counted only a few times. The chain uses TRBV11-1 and TRBJ2-5; D remains unclear. The CDR3 is 15 residues long. Germline assignment: CDR1 SGHAT and CDR2 FQDESV (reference sequence). V gave up 0 bases and J gave up 5 bases, with 13 bases separating them. For the CDR3, the DNA is TGTGCCAGCAGCTTAGCGGCCCAGGTGGGGGAGACCCAGTACTTC. Translation: CASSLAAQVGETQYF.

The chain carries TRBV30 and TRBJ2-7; D is perhaps TRBD1 (6 bases). The CDR3 consists of 14 residues. Trimming removed 6 bases at V and 3 bases at J, with 18 bases between. Per germline, CDR1 GTSNPN and CDR2 SVGIG (reference sequence). CDR3 DNA sequence: TGTGCCTGTTCCGGAGACAGGCAGTTCTACGAGCAGTACTTC. It specifies CACSGDRQFYEQYF.

This clone was seen ten or more times. The gene calls are TRBV7-2 and TRBJ2-7, with TRBD1 matching 9 bases. This CDR3 contains 15 residues. The V gene end was trimmed by 1 base and the J gene end by 2 bases; junction bases not matched to a gene: 3. Germline V lookup: CDR1 SGHTA, CDR2 FQGNSA. In nucleotides, the CDR3 is TGTGCCAGCAGCTTAGAGTGGACAGGGGCCTACGAGCAGTACTTC. Protein: CASSLEWTGAYEQYF.

This chain uses TRBV10-3 with TRBJ1-1; TRBD1 is a possible D gene (5 bases). Deletions cut 5 bases from V and 4 bases from J, with 14 bases between. CDR3 length equals 14 residues. The germline V gene encodes CDR1 ENHRY and CDR2 SYGVKD. The DNA of the CDR3 is TGTGCCATCAGTCCCCCAGGGAGAGGCACTGAAGCTTTCTTT. Amino acids: CAISPPGRGTEAFF.

Only a few counts were recorded for this clone. This chain joins TRBV7-8 and TRBJ2-3, with no clear D. The V gene's germline CDR1 is SGHVS and CDR2 FQNEAQ. This CDR3 has 14 amino acids. Between the trimmed V and J ends, which lost 4 bases and 4 bases, there was a span of 12 bases. CDR3 sequence reads: CASSSPRLADTQYF. The CDR3 bases are TGTGCCAGCAGCTCCCCGCGGCTAGCAGATACGCAGTATTTT. The complete variable domain, with remaining parts taken from reference TRBV7-8 and TRBJ2-3, reads GAGVSQSPRYKVAKRGQDVALRCDPISGHVSLFWYQQALGQGPEFLTYFQNEAQLDKSGLPSDRFFAERPEGSVSTLKIQRTQQEDSAVYLCASSSPRLADTQYFGPGTRLTVL.

V gene TRBV19 combines with J gene TRBJ2-1; 11 nucleotides align to TRBD2. CDR1 is LNHDA, CDR2 SQIVND, per germline (reference sequence). V lost 1 base to trimming and J lost 9 bases; unmatched junction nucleotides: 8. CDR3 length equals 16 residues. CDR3 sequence reads: CASSIVLAGGPAEQFF. In nucleotides, the CDR3 is TGTGCCAGTAGTATAGTGTTAGCGGGGGGGCCGGCTGAGCAGTTCTTC.

The chain has TRBV7-9 and TRBJ2-2; D remains ambiguous. The V and J ends lost 4 bases and 6 bases respectively, with 6 bases between them. The CDR3 runs 12 residues. Germline V gene data show CDR1 as SEHNR and CDR2 as FQNEAQ (reference sequence). CDR3 loop: CASSSQAGELFF. The CDR3, as DNA: TGTGCCAGCAGCTCCCAAGCCGGGGAGCTGTTTTTT.

For the CDR3, the DNA is TGCGCCAGCAGCCCCCTTCCGGACAGGGCCTACGAGCAGTACTTC. Protein sequence: CASSPLPDRAYEQYF. This rearrangement joins TRBV5-1 to TRBJ2-7, with TRBD1 matching over 8 bases. V shed 4 bases, J shed 2 bases, and the junction held 8 bases outside the gene matches. The CDR3 length is 15 residues. Germline CDR1 reads SGHRS; CDR2 reads YFSETQ.

The chain carries TRBV30 and TRBJ1-2; D unclear. The germline CDR1 and CDR2 sequences are GTSNPN and SVGIG (reference sequence). This CDR3 is 12 amino acids long. V lost 4 bases, J lost 0 bases, and 6 bases lay in between. CDR3 in DNA: TGTGCCTGGACGGGAGCTAACTATGGCTACACCTTC. Translated, it gives CAWTGANYGYTF.

This clone was seen more than once but under ten times. The V call is TRBV7-8, the J call TRBJ1-2; 7 positions match TRBD1. The V gene end was trimmed by 4 bases and the J gene end by 8 bases; junction bases not matched to a gene: 7. Per germline, CDR1 SGHVS and CDR2 FQNEAQ. This CDR3 has 13 amino acids. The chain's CDR3 is CASSSRQGWGYTF. The CDR3, as DNA: TGTGCCAGCAGCTCTAGACAGGGTTGGGGCTACACCTTC.